The source of this T cell receptor beta chain is a study of monozygotic twins with inflammatory bowel disease (dated by TCRdb to the late 2010s). Looking at the study overall: A total of roughly 28 monozygotic twin pairs were included in the full study, comprising nine German pairs (four IBD-concordant, five IBD-discordant) and 19 IBD-discordant Danish pairs. Each individual had, on average, about 151 000 unique TCRalpha sequences and 181 000 unique TCRbeta sequences available for analysis. Disease-associated traits were sought mainly through comparisons between IBD patients and their genetically identical healthy co-twins within discordant pairs. What the authors observed across the whole study: Distinction between different T cell subtypes could not be achieved in the analysis. A decrease in TCRbeta repertoire diversity, as measured by inverse Simpson index, was observed in IBD patients compared with their healthy co-twins. The results gave no support for a single strong signal or clonotype linked to IBD. Repertoire similarity did not differ between concordant and discordant twins, which could be due to limited statistical power. Fewer clonotypes were shared with other individuals by IBD patients than by healthy twins, most markedly in patients showing signs of disease activity. Differing immunosuppressive treatments among patients may have added background noise and inter-individual variability to the repertoires.

The library relied on 5' RACE. Preparation of each TCR library used about 4,000 ng of total RNA. For each sample, cDNA synthesis with SMARTScribe reverse transcriptase was split into eight separate reactions. During cDNA synthesis, template switching was used to introduce unique molecular identifiers that contained a 6-nucleotide sample barcode. Amplification of TCRalpha and TCRbeta cDNA involved two nested PCRs of 16 and 9 cycles, and each PCR was followed by bead purification. Before amplification, the cDNA was treated with uracil DNA-glycosylase and purified using the QIAquick PCR purification kit. The second PCR added Illumina TruSeq-compatible adapters along with sample-specific barcodes. Library quality and concentration were checked on TapeStation and Qubit, and libraries were pooled at about 5 ng each. Pooled libraries were sequenced on an Illumina HiSeq2500 single-index Rapid Run with 2 x 100 bp reads and custom sequencing primers. The paper's processing steps were these. MiGEC version 1.2.6 was used for UMI-based consensus assembly to correct PCR and sequencing errors. MiXCR version 2.1.1 was used to carry out V(D)J alignment, clonotype assembly and CDR3 extraction. Normalisation of gene usage, clonotype sharing and MAIT/NKT TCR abundance was achieved by analysing the top 1000, 10 000 and 20 000 clonotypes per sample. After downsampling to 27 000 UMIs, diversity was calculated as the inverse Simpson index using the vegan R package. Paired Mann-Whitney U tests were applied to discordant twin pairs, with Benjamini-Hochberg correction for multiple testing. After TCRdb reprocessed the reads, each CDR3 protein sequence was kept as one row, without DNA. Here the V and J calls rest on TCRdb's processing, not on the authors' analysis. The sample table records just over 300,000 distinct CDR3 sequences. Roughly 5.8% of the sample is taken by the ten largest.

Points on this clonotype: Its target antigen remains unknown.

From its cysteine to its phenylalanine, the CDR3 spans 14 amino acids. The record lacks a DNA sequence. The germline V gene yields SGHAT for CDR1 and FQNNGV for CDR2. From each donor, a roughly 2.6 ml peripheral blood sample was collected into PAXgene tubes and stored at -80 degrees C. Without any T cell sorting, total RNA was extracted from whole blood using the PAXgene blood miRNA kit on an automated QIAcube. Peripheral blood from monozygotic twin pairs concordant or discordant for inflammatory bowel disease was subjected to deep TCRalpha and TCRbeta repertoire profiling with unique molecular barcoding. Smoking habits were recorded for all twin pairs, with individuals classified as current, former or never smokers.

Recombination joined TRBV11-2 with TRBJ2-7; TCRdb gives TRBD2 as the D gene, but with no DNA this cannot be confirmed. The receptor comes from a human donor with ulcerative colitis or Crohn's disease, or a healthy co-twin of an affected twin (not recorded which). The sample was blood. The CDR3 is CASSPWPSGYEQYF. Full variable domain (CDR3 extended with the reference TRBV11-2 and TRBJ2-7 proteins): EAGVAQSPRYKIIEKRQSVAFWCNPISGHATLYWYQQILGQGPKLLIQFQNNGVVDDSQLPKDRFSAERLKGVDSTLKIQPAKLEDSAVYLCASSPWPSGYEQYFGPGTRLTVT.